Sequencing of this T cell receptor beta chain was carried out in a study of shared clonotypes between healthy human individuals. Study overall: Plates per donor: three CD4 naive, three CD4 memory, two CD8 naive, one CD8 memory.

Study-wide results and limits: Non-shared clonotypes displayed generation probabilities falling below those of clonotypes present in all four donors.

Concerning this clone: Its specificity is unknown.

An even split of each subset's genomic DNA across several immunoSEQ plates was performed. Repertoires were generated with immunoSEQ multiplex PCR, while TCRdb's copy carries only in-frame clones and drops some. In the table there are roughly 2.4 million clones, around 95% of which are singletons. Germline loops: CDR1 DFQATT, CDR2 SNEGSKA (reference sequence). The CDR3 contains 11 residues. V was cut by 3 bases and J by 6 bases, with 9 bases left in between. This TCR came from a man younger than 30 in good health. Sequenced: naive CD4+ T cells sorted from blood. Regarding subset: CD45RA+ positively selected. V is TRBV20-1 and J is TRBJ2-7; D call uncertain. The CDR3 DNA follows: TGCAGTGCTAGTGGCTTGGGCGAGCAGTACTTC. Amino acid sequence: CSASGLGEQYF.